This T cell receptor beta chain was captured in a study of T cells in Graves' hyperthyroidism and ophthalmopathy. Newly diagnosed hyperthyroidism, duration under 2 months, in patients aged 18 to 65. The CDR3 regions of TCR beta were amplified from RNA transcripts. First-round RT-PCR targeting the TCR CDR3 was performed with the HTBI primer set. TCRdb processed the multiplex PCR reads anew with MiXCR; each CDR3 protein has one entry. The data show approximately 590,000 distinct CDR3 sequences, 15% to 18% seen once. The CDR3 loop spans 13 amino acids. Losses at the gene ends were 7 bases for V and 4 bases for J; bases not matched to a gene: 4. In germline, CDR1 is MDHEN, CDR2 SYDVKM. This clonotype was found many times.

The source is a woman aged 25 to 39 with Graves' hyperthyroidism. This sequence joins TRBV28 and TRBJ1-2, with 9 bases fitting TRBD1. Sequenced material: blood. Here the CDR3 DNA reads TGTGCCAGCACGACAGGGGGACCCTATGGCTACACCTTC. Amino acids: CASTTGGPYGYTF.